The 3 T cell receptor beta chains presented below share a single source sample, sequenced in a study of neurological immune-mediated disorders. In TCRdb, the 5' RACE reads were re-called with MiXCR into one record per CDR3 protein. The sample includes 44,000 or so distinct CDR3 sequences, roughly 6.3% of them seen just once. The sequenced sample was CD4+ T cells from blood. All receptors derive from a woman in her 40s in good health.

The sample holds many counts of this clonotype. In nucleotides, the CDR3 is TGTGCCAGCAGTTTACCATCCCGGCTTAGACTCAATCAGCCCCAGCATTTT. Its protein product is CASSLPSRLRLNQPQHF. The rearrangement uses TRBV28 and TRBJ1-5, with unresolved D. Germline V CDR1 and CDR2: MDHEN, SYDVKM. The CDR3 extends over 17 amino acids. V was cut by 2 bases and J by 3 bases, with 17 bases left in between.

This clonotype was recorded at least ten times. The chain is built from TRBV7-8 and TRBJ2-3, with D maybe TRBD2 (6 bases). Germline V lookup: CDR1 SGHVS, CDR2 FQNEAQ. The CDR3 extends over 16 amino acids. V gave up 1 base and J gave up 0 bases, with 11 bases separating them. The CDR3, as DNA: TGTGCCAGCAGCTTAGGATCGGCGGGGAGCACAGATACGCAGTATTTT. Translating gives CASSLGSAGSTDTQYF.

This clonotype was seen ten or more times. The V gene is TRBV27, the J gene TRBJ2-1; TRBD1 agrees at 9 bases. The CDR3 contains 15 residues. Germline-derived CDR1 and CDR2 are MNHEY and SMNVEV (reference sequence). Trimming cost V 5 bases and J 9 bases; bases outside gene matches: 11. The CDR3 loop reads CASSIGQGRVVEQFF. In DNA, the CDR3 is TGTGCCAGCAGTATTGGACAGGGGAGGGTCGTTGAGCAGTTCTTC.